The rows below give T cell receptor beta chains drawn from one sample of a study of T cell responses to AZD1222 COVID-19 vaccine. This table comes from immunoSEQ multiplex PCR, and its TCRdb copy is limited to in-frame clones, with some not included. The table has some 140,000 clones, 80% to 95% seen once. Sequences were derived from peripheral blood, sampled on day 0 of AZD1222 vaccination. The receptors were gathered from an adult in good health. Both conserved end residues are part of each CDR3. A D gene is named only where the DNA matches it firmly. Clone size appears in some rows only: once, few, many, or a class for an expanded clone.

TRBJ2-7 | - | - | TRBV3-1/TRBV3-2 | CASSTRAGDPREQYF | TGTGCCAGCAGCACCAGGGCAGGAGACCCTAGGGAGCAGTACTTC
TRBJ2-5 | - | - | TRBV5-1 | CASSLDRVEGETQYF | TGCGCCAGCAGCTTGGACAGGGTCGAGGGTGAGACCCAGTACTTC
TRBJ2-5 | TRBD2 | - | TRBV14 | CASSQGGGWQETQYF | TGTGCCAGCAGCCAAGGCGGGGGATGGCAAGAGACCCAGTACTTC
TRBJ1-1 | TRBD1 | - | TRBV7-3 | CASSAGTGLQAFF | TGTGCCAGCAGCGCCGGGACAGGCCTTCAAGCTTTCTTT
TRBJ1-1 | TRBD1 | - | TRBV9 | CASSARQGGLTEAFF | TGTGCCAGCAGCGCACGACAGGGAGGCCTCACTGAAGCTTTCTTT
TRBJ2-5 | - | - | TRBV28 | CASGFPPQETQYF | TGTGCCAGCGGATTCCCCCCACAAGAGACCCAGTACTTC
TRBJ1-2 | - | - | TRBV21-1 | CASSRGGAPRDRGLGYGYTF | TGTGCCAGCAGCAGGGGCGGGGCCCCCCGGGACAGGGGGCTTGGCTATGGCTACACCTTC
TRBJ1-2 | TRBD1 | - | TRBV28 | CASSLTGIGYTF | TGTGCCAGCAGTTTGACAGGGATTGGCTACACCTTC
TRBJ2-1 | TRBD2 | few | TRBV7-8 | CASSQGLAGGRVKDEQFF | TGTGCCAGCAGCCAGGGACTAGCGGGAGGGCGAGTTAAGGATGAGCAGTTCTTC
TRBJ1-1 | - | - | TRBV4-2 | CASSQVLNTEAFF | TGTGCCAGCAGCCAAGTACTGAACACTGAAGCTTTCTTT
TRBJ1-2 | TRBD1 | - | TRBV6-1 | CASSEGATGAGYGYTF | TGTGCCAGCAGTGAGGGTGCGACAGGGGCGGGCTATGGCTACACCTTC